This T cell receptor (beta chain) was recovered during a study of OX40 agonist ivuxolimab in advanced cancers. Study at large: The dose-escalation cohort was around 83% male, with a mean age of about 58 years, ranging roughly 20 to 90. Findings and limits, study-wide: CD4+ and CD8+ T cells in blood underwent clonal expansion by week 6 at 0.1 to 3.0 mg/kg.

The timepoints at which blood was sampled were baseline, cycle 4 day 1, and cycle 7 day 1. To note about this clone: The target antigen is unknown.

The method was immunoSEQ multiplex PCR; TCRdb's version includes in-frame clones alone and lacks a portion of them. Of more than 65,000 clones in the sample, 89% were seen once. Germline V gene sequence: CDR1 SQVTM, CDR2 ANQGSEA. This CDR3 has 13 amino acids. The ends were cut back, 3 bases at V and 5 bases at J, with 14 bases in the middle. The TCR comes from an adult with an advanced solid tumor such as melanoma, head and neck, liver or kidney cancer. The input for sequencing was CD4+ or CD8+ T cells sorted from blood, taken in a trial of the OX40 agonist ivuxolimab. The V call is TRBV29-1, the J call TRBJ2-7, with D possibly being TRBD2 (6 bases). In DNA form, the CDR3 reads TGCAGCGTTGACGCGGGATCCGCCCACGAGCAGTACTTC. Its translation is CSVDAGSAHEQYF.